This TCR beta chain comes out of a study of blood T cells in healthy people across ages. Using a J-beta primer mix together with a sample-barcoded 5' primer, a second PCR was run for about 6 to 12 cycles. Each of the cDNA molecules was tagged by a template-switch adaptor with 12 random nucleotides. TCRdb re-derived calls from the 5' RACE reads in MiXCR, one entry per CDR3 protein. Found here are about 1,600,000 distinct CDR3 sequences, approximately 40% of them singletons; the top ten hold approximately 7.9%. The length of the CDR3 is 17 residues. The germline V gene encodes CDR1 MGHRA and CDR2 YSYEKL. Study findings and constraints: The study found more naive CD4+ cells and higher diversity in long-lived than aged donors.

This clonotype was counted a few times. Its antigen remains unknown. Caucasian, healthy and from Russia, the donors were aged between about 6 and 90. They isolated at least 6 million PBMCs from each sample. The chain has TRBV4-1 and TRBJ2-1, with TRBD2 matching 9 bases. The end of the DNA fits TRBJ2-7 better, so the J call may be wrong. The source is a woman between 18 and 29 years old in good health. Sequencing used blood. This chain's CDR3 is CASSQEAGGSSYNEQYF. The CDR3 bases are TGCGCCAGCAGCCAAGAGGCGGGAGGGAGCTCCTACAATGAGCAGTACTTC.